This entry describes one T cell receptor (beta chain). This CDR3 is also generated by other DNA sequences in the sample. The CDR3 runs to 13 residues. V lost 4 bases and J lost 4, with 8 bases in between. Per the germline V gene, CDR1 is KGHSH and CDR2 is LQKENI. This sample was included in a study of blood T cell repertoires in COVID-19. In the study overall: The origin of the acute and convalescent COVID-19 samples was the United States, Italy and Spain. Sources were T cells, B-cell-depleted T cells, or PBMCs; the material itself was cDNA or gDNA.

In the source study's methods: Nucleated cell counts were estimated from reference gene primer amplification. TCRdb keeps only in-frame clones here, not all; method: immunoSEQ multiplex PCR. V, J and clone size were drawn from that table, and D and trimming were deduced from the DNA. In the table there are 70,000 or so clones, under 95% of which are singletons. The sequence was collected from a human donor in a cohort sampled during active COVID-19. The source material was peripheral blood. The genes are TRBV18 and TRBJ1-5, with D possibly TRBD1 on 6 matching bases. CDR3 nucleotides: TGTGCCAGCTCACTCGACAGGAATCAGCCCCAGCATTTT. Translation gives CASSLDRNQPQHF. The complete variable domain, with remaining parts taken from reference TRBV18 and TRBJ1-5, reads NAGVMQNPRHLVRRRGQEARLRCSPMKGHSHVYWYRQLPEEGLKFMVYLQKENIIDESGMPKERFSAEFPKEGPSILRIQQVVRGDSAAYFCASSLDRNQPQHFGDGTRLSIL.